Following are 14 T cell receptor beta chains from one sample sequenced in a study of blood T cell repertoires in COVID-19 (dated by TCRdb to the early 2020s). Preparation of the library involved the immunoSEQ multiplex PCR assay. TCRdb re-hosts the immuneACCESS table, in-frame sequences only. Its copies lack some clones; in the studies checked, an unresolved V gene accounts for under half of them, and the cause for the rest is not known. For this sample there are about 120,000 clones; around 86% appear just once. Of the sample, 27% falls within the top ten clones. Sequences were obtained from peripheral blood. These TCRs come from a woman of 80 years or more with acute or convalescent COVID-19.

The chain combines TRBV29-1 with TRBJ1-2; 9 bases are a match to TRBD1. With 4 bases clipped from V and 2 bases from J, the junction kept 11 bases outside the gene matches. The germline CDR1 and CDR2 sequences are SQVTM and ANQGSEA. CDR3 length equals 16 residues. The CDR3 DNA reads as TGCAGCGTTGGGGGGGACCCGGGACAGGGAAACTATGGCTACACCTTC. Translating gives CSVGGDPGQGNYGYTF.

This sequence joins TRBV27 and TRBJ1-1; 7 bases agree with TRBD1. This CDR3 contains 15 residues. Germline CDR1 reads MNHEY; CDR2 reads SMNVEV (reference sequence). V dropped 4 bases and J dropped 7; count of bases not matched to a gene: 12. The CDR3 region has the DNA TGTGCCAGCAGTTACCTCCCGGGACAGCCTTATGAAGCTTTCTTT. Protein product: CASSYLPGQPYEAFF.

This clone was found a few times. The chain employs TRBV11-2 and TRBJ1-1, with D possibly being TRBD1 (5 bases). The CDR3 spans 14 residues. Germline-derived CDR1 and CDR2 are SGHAT and FQNNGV. V lost 1 base to trimming and J lost 1 base, with 7 bases between them. Written as DNA, the CDR3 is TGTGCCAGCAGCTTAGTCGGACAGAACACTGAAGCTTTCTTT. This translates into CASSLVGQNTEAFF.

Ten or more counts support this clone. The chain is built from TRBV19 and TRBJ2-5; TRBD1 might be the D (6 bases). Germline loops: CDR1 LNHDA, CDR2 SQIVND (reference sequence). The CDR3 has 13 residues. Trimming removed 3 bases at V and 3 bases at J, with 8 bases between. Here the CDR3 reads CASSINREETQYF. In DNA, the CDR3 is TGTGCCAGTAGTATCAACAGGGAAGAGACCCAGTACTTC.

The rearrangement links TRBV2 to TRBJ1-2; 8 bases are shared with TRBD1. Germline CDR1 reads SNHLY; CDR2 reads FYNNEI. The CDR3 covers 12 residues. V was clipped by 5 bases and J by 8 bases; unmatched bases: 4. This CDR3 reads CASSLDRAGYTF. The CDR3 DNA reads TGTGCCAGCAGTTTGGACAGGGCAGGCTACACCTTC.

This sequence joins TRBV19 and TRBJ2-7; D not certain. The CDR3 covers 15 residues. Trimming took 0 bases from V and 0 from J, leaving 9 bases between them. Per germline, CDR1 LNHDA and CDR2 SQIVND (reference sequence). CDR3 sequence: CASSIDQRSSYEQYF. CDR3 coding DNA: TGTGCCAGTAGTATAGATCAAAGGAGCTCCTACGAGCAGTACTTC. Variable domain in full (rest from reference TRBV19 and TRBJ2-7): DGGITQSPKYLFRKEGQNVTLSCEQNLNHDAMYWYRQDPGQGLRLIYYSQIVNDFQKGDIAEGYSVSREKKESFPLTVTSAQKNPTAFYLCASSIDQRSSYEQYFGPGTRLTVT.

This chain's CDR3 is CASTSGTGSYNEQFF. The CDR3 nucleotides read TGTGCCAGCACCTCCGGGACAGGATCCTACAATGAGCAGTTCTTC. J is TRBJ2-1 and V is TRBV11-2; 8 bases map to TRBD1. The CDR3 has 15 amino acids. CDR1 is SGHAT, CDR2 FQNNGV, per germline. The J segment lost 1 base and the V segment lost 7 bases, leaving 6 bases of the junction unmatched.

The V gene is TRBV6-5, the J gene TRBJ2-3; 7 bases are shared with TRBD1. V was clipped by 0 bases and J by 4 bases; unmatched bases: 4. Looked up from germline, CDR1 is MNHEY and CDR2 is SVGAGI. The CDR3 contains 15 residues. CDR3 protein: CASSYSTGMADTQYF. The CDR3 region has the DNA TGTGCCAGCAGTTACTCGACAGGGATGGCAGATACGCAGTATTTT.

The sample holds one count of this clone. This chain joins TRBV4-1 and TRBJ2-5, with D hard to call. The CDR3 has 13 amino acids. V was cut by 2 bases and J by 2 bases, with 6 bases left in between. Germline lookup yields CDR1 MGHRA and CDR2 YSYEKL. Here the CDR3 reads CASSQTEQETQYF. For the CDR3, the DNA is TGCGCCAGCAGCCAAACAGAACAAGAGACCCAGTACTTC.

The chain couples TRBV6-5 to TRBJ1-6; D is possibly TRBD1 (5 bases). CDR3 size: 16 residues. V lost 0 bases, J lost 12 bases, and 18 bases lay in between. The germline V gene encodes CDR1 MNHEY and CDR2 SVGAGI. CDR3 DNA: TGTGCCAGCAGTTACTCGAGTGGGGCCTCAACGGTACCCCTCCACTTT. This sequence encodes CASSYSSGASTVPLHF.

The V call is TRBV13, the J call TRBJ2-5; the D gene is possibly TRBD1 (5 bases). CDR1 PRHDT and CDR2 FYEKMQ come from the germline V gene (reference sequence). The germline V and J ends were trimmed by 4 bases and 0 bases, with 9 bases remaining between them. The CDR3 covers 14 residues. The CDR3 here is CASSYRQNQETQYF. CDR3 DNA: TGTGCCAGCAGCTACCGACAGAACCAAGAGACCCAGTACTTC.

This chain links TRBV28 with TRBJ1-3; D may be TRBD1 (5 bases). Trimming cost V 0 bases and J 0 bases, with 9 bases left between them. Per the germline V gene, CDR1 is MDHEN and CDR2 is SYDVKM. The CDR3 is 16 residues long. CDR3 nucleotides: TGTGCCAGCAGTTTATGGGGGCCGGGCTCTGGAAACACCATATATTTT. It is translated as CASSLWGPGSGNTIYF.

V is TRBV16 and J is TRBJ1-5; the match to TRBD1 covers 9 bases. The CDR3 has 16 residues. Germline loops: CDR1 KGHSY, CDR2 FQNENV. With 6 bases clipped from V and 3 bases from J, the junction kept 9 bases outside the gene matches. CDR3 sequence: CASRSTGGNSNQPQHF. CDR3 sequence (DNA): TGTGCCAGCAGATCGACAGGGGGGAATTCCAATCAGCCCCAGCATTTT.

J is TRBJ1-6 and V is TRBV18; 9 nucleotides match TRBD1. V lost 10 bases to trimming and J lost 13 bases; unmatched junction nucleotides: 14. Looked up from germline, CDR1 is KGHSH and CDR2 is LQKENI. The CDR3 spans 14 residues. The CDR3 DNA is TGTGCCACAGGAGGTTCGGGACAGGGATCTCCCCTCCACTTT. This translates into CATGGSGQGSPLHF.